Below are 31 T cell receptor beta chains sequenced from a single sample in a study of blood T cell repertoires in COVID-19. Profiling relied on immunoSEQ multiplex PCR, and the TCRdb table lists in-frame clones only, not all of them. The sample lists 300,000 to 350,000 clones, roughly 89% seen once, with 9.9% in the top ten. The sequenced material came from peripheral blood. The receptors here all came from a man aged 25-45 years with COVID-19, enrolled during active disease.

CDR3 sequence reads: CSVGTSANTGELFF. CDR3 coding DNA: TGCAGCGTAGGGACTAGCGCAAACACCGGGGAGCTGTTTTTT. The rearrangement uses TRBV29-1 and TRBJ2-2, with TRBD2 matching 10 bases. The CDR3 has 14 residues. V shed 6 bases, J shed 2 bases, and the junction held 3 bases outside the gene matches. CDR1 and CDR2 (germline): SQVTM, ANQGSEA.

The V gene is TRBV7-4, the J gene TRBJ1-2, with D hard to call. The CDR3 length is 13 residues. Trimming removed 0 bases at V and 6 bases at J, with 8 bases between. Germline CDR1 and CDR2: SGHVT and SQSDAQ. The CDR3 DNA is TGTGCCAGCAGCTTAGCGCTTAGAGATGGCTACACCTTC. Translating gives CASSLALRDGYTF.

V usage is TRBV6-5 and J usage is TRBJ2-3; 7 bases are shared with TRBD2. V was pared by 4 bases and J by 7 bases, with 5 bases of the junction left unmatched. This CDR3 comprises 13 residues. Per germline, CDR1 MNHEY and CDR2 SVGAGI. CDR3 coding DNA: TGTGCCAGCAGTTTCCGACTAGCTTATACGCAGTATTTT. It codes for CASSFRLAYTQYF.

The chain combines TRBV6-2 or TRBV6-3 with TRBJ1-6, with a weak D call TRBD1 (5 bases). The CDR3 has 16 residues. V was trimmed by 6 bases and J by 1 base, leaving 13 bases between them. Germline V gives CDR1 MNHEY, CDR2 SVGEGT. The CDR3, as DNA: TGTGCCAGCAGCTTCACCCGACAGTCCTATAATTCACCCCTCCACTTT. Translating it yields CASSFTRQSYNSPLHF.

This clone occurred a few times. Other DNA sequences from this sample encode an identical CDR3 as well. The rearrangement uses TRBV29-1 and TRBJ1-2, with 8 bases fitting TRBD1. The CDR3 is 12 residues long. The V gene's germline CDR1 is SQVTM and CDR2 ANQGSEA. Germline trimming cut 6 bases from V and 3 bases from J; bases unmatched to any gene: 3. The CDR3 loop is CSVGGQDYGYTF. CDR3 sequence (DNA): TGCAGCGTGGGGGGACAGGACTATGGCTACACCTTC.

A single count supports this clone. This sequence joins TRBV5-6 and TRBJ1-4, with a tentative D call TRBD1 (5 bases). V was clipped by 3 bases and J by 1 base, with 10 bases between them. Germline V gene data show CDR1 as SGHDT and CDR2 as YYEEEE. The CDR3 consists of 15 residues. CDR3 amino acids: CASSSPGQTNEKLFF. The DNA for the CDR3 is TGTGCCAGCAGCTCGCCAGGGCAAACTAATGAAAAACTGTTTTTT.

This chain links TRBV2 with TRBJ1-5; D is perhaps TRBD1 (6 bases). The length of the CDR3 is 14 residues. Between the trimmed V and J ends, which lost 8 bases and 2 bases, there was a span of 13 bases. Germline V gene lookup returns CDR1 SNHLY and CDR2 FYNNEI. CDR3: CASGQSPGNQPQHF. The CDR3 DNA sequence: TGTGCCAGCGGACAGTCCCCTGGCAATCAGCCCCAGCATTTT.

DNA for the CDR3: TGTGCCAGCAGCTTGATCGGACAGAGCTTTCTTAACTATGGCTACACCTTC. Protein: CASSLIGQSFLNYGYTF. The chain recombines TRBV5-4 with TRBJ1-2; perhaps TRBD1 as D (6 bases). CDR3 length equals 17 residues. CDR1 is SGHNT and CDR2 is YYREEE in the germline V gene (reference sequence). V was shortened by 1 base and J by 1 base, with 17 bases between the two germline ends.

This clone was detected once. V usage is TRBV5-1 and J usage is TRBJ1-1, with D possibly matching TRBD1 (6 bases). With 0 bases removed from V and 1 base from J, the gap between germline ends came to 13 bases. Germline V gene sequence: CDR1 SGHRS, CDR2 YFSETQ. This CDR3 comprises 16 residues. CDR3 sequence: CASSLAYGGQNTEAFF. CDR3 in DNA: TGCGCCAGCAGCTTGGCCTACGGGGGGCAGAACACTGAAGCTTTCTTT.

The chain carries TRBV5-1 and TRBJ2-2, with TRBD2 matching 14 bases. Germline CDR1 SGHRS, CDR2 YFSETQ. CDR3 length: 20 amino acids. V shed 0 bases and J 3 bases; nucleotides not matched to a gene: 10. The CDR3 DNA reads as TGCGCCAGCAGCTTGGCCCTACCGGGACTAGCGGGAGTAGACACCGGGGAGCTGTTTTTT. The encoded protein is CASSLALPGLAGVDTGELFF.

This clone was seen only once. The CDR3 protein is CAWRGANTEAFF. The CDR3 nucleotides read TGTGCCTGGAGGGGGGCCAACACTGAAGCTTTCTTT. The rearrangement links TRBV30 to TRBJ1-1, with D possibly matching TRBD1 (6 bases). Germline V gene sequence: CDR1 GTSNPN, CDR2 SVGIG (reference sequence). The CDR3 runs to 12 residues. V shed 3 bases and J shed 2 bases, with 7 bases lying between them.

This clone was seen once. The rearrangement joins TRBV4-1 to TRBJ1-2, with D perhaps matching TRBD1 (5 bases). CDR1 and CDR2 from the germline V gene are MGHRA and YSYEKL. V was cut by 0 bases and J by 8 bases, with 13 bases left in between. The CDR3 runs to 14 residues. CDR3 residues: CASSQERPREGYTF. CDR3 nucleotides: TGCGCCAGCAGCCAAGAAAGGCCCAGGGAAGGCTACACCTTC.

V is TRBV10-3 and J is TRBJ2-2; the D gene is possibly TRBD1 (5 bases). Germline values: CDR1 ENHRY, CDR2 SYGVKD. V was trimmed by 6 bases and J by 1 base, leaving 6 bases between them. The CDR3 is 13 residues long. CDR3 amino acids: CAIRTENTGELFF. The CDR3 bases are TGTGCCATCAGGACAGAGAACACCGGGGAGCTGTTTTTT.

The rearrangement links TRBV3-1 (or the pseudogene TRBV3-2) to TRBJ2-3; no clear D gene. There are 14 residues in the CDR3. Germline CDR1 reads LGHDT; CDR2 reads YNNKEL (reference sequence). The ends were cut back, 0 bases at V and 6 bases at J, with 10 bases in the middle. Here the CDR3 reads CASSQDLVGDTQYF. CDR3 nucleotide sequence: TGTGCCAGCAGCCAAGATCTAGTTGGGGATACGCAGTATTTT.

The V call is TRBV30, the J call TRBJ2-7; D perhaps matches TRBD2 (6 bases). The V end was cut by 0 bases, the J end by 6 bases, with 24 bases between. Looked up from germline, CDR1 is GTSNPN and CDR2 is SVGIG (reference sequence). The CDR3 is made up of 17 amino acids. The CDR3 sequence is CAWSVRRGLGGVGEQYF. The CDR3 nucleotides are TGTGCCTGGAGTGTACGCCGGGGGTTAGGTGGTGTAGGCGAGCAGTACTTC.

V and J are TRBV7-2 and TRBJ1-2; D is unclear. V was pared by 5 bases and J by 4 bases, with 23 bases between. The CDR3 runs to 17 residues. CDR1 is SGHTA and CDR2 is FQGNSA in the germline V gene. The DNA for the CDR3 is TGTGCCAGCAGCGAGATCTTGAGTGGAGACCTCCTCTATGGCTACACCTTC. It translates to CASSEILSGDLLYGYTF.

DNA for the CDR3: TGTGCCAGCAGTAAGGGGACAGATTGGAATACGCAGTATTTT. It encodes CASSKGTDWNTQYF. The gene calls are TRBV7-2 and TRBJ2-3; 7 bases align to TRBD1. Trimming cost V 6 bases and J 7 bases; bases outside gene matches: 10. Looked up from germline, CDR1 is SGHTA and CDR2 is FQGNSA. The CDR3 has 14 amino acids.

The rearrangement links TRBV28 to TRBJ1-2; 8 bases are shared with TRBD1. This CDR3 contains 15 residues. V was pared by 5 bases and J by 1 base, with 6 bases of the junction left unmatched. The germline gives CDR1 MDHEN, CDR2 SYDVKM. As DNA, the CDR3 is TGTGCCAGCAGTCTGGGACAGGCTTTTAACTATGGCTACACCTTC. Amino acid sequence: CASSLGQAFNYGYTF.

Of note for this clone: Other DNA sequences in this sample translate to the same CDR3. The V and J genes are TRBV7-9 and TRBJ1-6; 7 bases fit TRBD1. Germline values: CDR1 SEHNR, CDR2 FQNEAQ (reference sequence). This CDR3 comprises 14 residues. Trimming cost V 5 bases and J 5 bases; bases outside gene matches: 3. CDR3 nucleotides: TGTGCCAGCAGCCCCGACAGGGATAATTCACCCCTCCACTTT. It is translated as CASSPDRDNSPLHF.

V gene TRBV5-6 combines with J gene TRBJ1-4, with 8 bases fitting TRBD1. The CDR3 sequence is 14 residues long. Germline assignment: CDR1 SGHDT and CDR2 YYEEEE. The ends lost 4 bases at V and 5 bases at J; junction bases unmatched: 4. Written as DNA, the CDR3 is TGTGCCAGCAGCCGACGGACAGGGAATGAAAAACTGTTTTTT. This translates into CASSRRTGNEKLFF.

This chain uses TRBV29-1 with TRBJ2-3; 9 bases are shared with TRBD1. J was trimmed by 4 bases and V by 7 bases; bases with no gene match: 6. The CDR3 is 13 amino acids. Germline lookup yields CDR1 SQVTM and CDR2 ANQGSEA. The CDR3 region has the DNA TGCAGCGGTACAGGGGGCGGGCCAGATACGCAGTATTTT. It yields the protein CSGTGGGPDTQYF.

The rearrangement links TRBV13 to TRBJ1-2, with D possibly matching TRBD1 (6 bases). V gave up 3 bases and J gave up 2 bases, with 16 bases separating them. The germline gives CDR1 PRHDT, CDR2 FYEKMQ (reference sequence). The CDR3 has 16 residues. CDR3 in amino acids: CASSFLQGNQNYGYTF. The CDR3 DNA is TGTGCCAGCAGCTTCCTACAGGGCAACCAAAACTATGGCTACACCTTC.

This clone was recorded a few times. The chain couples TRBV6-6 to TRBJ1-2, with D possibly TRBD1 on 6 matching bases. V shed 6 bases and J shed 4 bases, with 12 bases lying between them. CDR3 length equals 13 residues. The germline V gene encodes CDR1 MNHNY and CDR2 SVGAGI (reference sequence). CDR3 protein: CASSTGTSYGYTF. CDR3 coding DNA: TGTGCCAGCAGCACAGGGACGAGCTATGGCTACACCTTC.

V is TRBV19 and J is TRBJ2-7; weak D call: TRBD1 (5 bases). This CDR3 comprises 16 residues. Trimming took off 0 bases at V and 5 bases at J, with 17 bases between the two ends. The germline gives CDR1 LNHDA, CDR2 SQIVND (reference sequence). CDR3 sequence (DNA): TGTGCCAGTAGTATAGAATCTGGGGCCCACCGAGACGAGCAGTACTTC. The encoded protein is CASSIESGAHRDEQYF.

J is TRBJ2-2 and V is TRBV28, with TRBD2 matching over 10 bases. This CDR3 has 16 residues. Germline-derived CDR1 and CDR2 are MDHEN and SYDVKM. With V trimmed by 6 bases and J by 1 base, 5 bases remained unmatched. The CDR3 DNA is TGTGCCAGCAGGCCTAGCGGGAGCCGGAACACCGGGGAGCTGTTTTTT. This gives the protein CASRPSGSRNTGELFF.

This rearrangement joins TRBV6-2 or TRBV6-3 to TRBJ2-7; D is perhaps TRBD2 (7 bases). This CDR3 has 16 residues. With 0 bases removed from V and 3 bases from J, the gap between germline ends came to 15 bases. Germline V gene lookup returns CDR1 MNHEY and CDR2 SVGEGT. CDR3 sequence: CASSYSAGASLYEQYF. CDR3 coding DNA: TGTGCCAGCAGTTACTCCGCGGGGGCTAGTCTCTACGAGCAGTACTTC.

The chain recombines TRBV28 with TRBJ2-7; 10 bases agree with TRBD1. V lost 7 bases and J lost 3; bases outside the gene matches: 9. From germline, CDR1 is MDHEN and CDR2 SYDVKM. There are 15 residues in the CDR3. The CDR3 sequence is CASIVGTGVFYEQYF. The CDR3 DNA reads TGTGCCAGCATCGTCGGGACAGGGGTGTTCTACGAGCAGTACTTC. The whole variable domain, remainder taken from reference TRBV28 and TRBJ2-7, is DVKVTQSSRYLVKRTGEKVFLECVQDMDHENMFWYRQDPGLGLRLIYFSYDVKMKEKGDIPEGYSVSREKKERFSLILESASTNQTSMYLCASIVGTGVFYEQYFGPGTRLTVT.

V is TRBV19 and J is TRBJ1-3; 10 positions agree with TRBD1. Per the germline V gene, CDR1 is LNHDA and CDR2 is SQIVND (reference sequence). The J segment lost 2 bases and the V segment lost 3 bases, leaving 4 bases of the junction unmatched. This CDR3 has 16 residues. CDR3 region: CASSIPGQGAGNTIYF. The DNA for the CDR3 is TGTGCCAGTAGTATCCCTGGACAGGGGGCTGGAAACACCATATATTTT.

This clone appeared a few times. The V gene is TRBV11-3, the J gene TRBJ2-7; D gene uncertain. CDR3 length equals 15 residues. Trimming took 0 bases from V and 6 from J, leaving 15 bases between them. Germline V gene sequence: CDR1 SGHNT, CDR2 YENEEA. The CDR3 loop reads CASSLDLSTAGEQYF. As DNA, the CDR3 is TGTGCCAGCAGCTTAGATCTGTCTACCGCTGGCGAGCAGTACTTC. Supplemented by reference TRBV11-3 and TRBJ2-7, the full variable domain reads EAGVVQSPRYKIIEKKQPVAFWCNPISGHNTLYWYLQNLGQGPELLIRYENEEAVDDSQLPKDRFSAERLKGVDSTLKIQPAELGDSAVYLCASSLDLSTAGEQYFGPGTRLTVT.

The CDR3 region is CASRTGGAQPQHF. The CDR3 DNA follows: TGTGCCAGCAGAACAGGGGGCGCCCAGCCCCAGCATTTT. The V and J genes are TRBV28 and TRBJ1-5, with TRBD1 identical over 9 bases. The V gene end was trimmed by 6 bases and the J gene end by 7 bases; junction bases not matched to a gene: 4. The germline V gene encodes CDR1 MDHEN and CDR2 SYDVKM. The length of the CDR3 is 13 residues.

The V and J genes are TRBV6-1 and TRBJ1-4; TRBD1 matches at 8 bases. Per germline, CDR1 MNHNS and CDR2 SASEGT. V lost 4 bases, J lost 0 bases, and 10 bases stayed unmatched. The CDR3 is 18 residues long. The CDR3 region has the DNA TGTGCCAGCAGTGCCCAGGGGGCGGGACGGGCAACTAATGAAAAACTGTTTTTT. Its protein is CASSAQGAGRATNEKLFF.